The rows below give T cell receptor beta chains drawn from one sample of a study of human T cells and chemical hapten exposure. A single record per CDR3 protein comes from TCRdb applying MiXCR to the RACE reads. The repertoire holds just over 80,000 distinct CDR3 sequences, with around 10% as singletons. This specimen was whole blood, taken in connection with sensitization to the hapten diphenylcyclopropenone (DPC). These receptors were taken from a woman between 50 and 59 years old with alopecia areata. Some clones in this sample may be carry-over from other donors' samples. Each CDR3 is given with its conserved first and last residue. The order of the fields is V gene, D gene, clone size, J gene, CDR3 DNA, CDR3 protein. A D gene is named only where the DNA matches it firmly. The size of a clone is reported for some rows only, either as once, few or many, or as a class for expanded clones.

>TRBV18|NA|many|TRBJ1-4
TGTGCCAGCTCACCGGGGGAGAATGAAAAACTGTTTTTT
CASSPGENEKLFF
>TRBV5-1|TRBD1|NA|TRBJ1-4
TGCGCCAGCCGCGAGGATACAGGGGCACAGACTGAAAAACTGTTTTTT
CASREDTGAQTEKLFF
>TRBV4-1|NA|NA|TRBJ2-5
TGCGCCAGCAGCCAAACCCCGGGAAGTGAGAAGACCCAGTACTTC
CASSQTPGSEKTQYF
>TRBV6-5|NA|many|TRBJ1-6
TGTGCCAGCAGTTACTCCGGATATAATTCACCCCTCCACTTT
CASSYSGYNSPLHF
>TRBV20-1|NA|NA|TRBJ2-7
TGCAGTGCGCCGCCCTCCCAGGACGGGCAGTACTTC
CSAPPSQDGQYF
>TRBV20-1|TRBD1|NA|TRBJ1-6
TGCAGTGCTAGAGATACGACAGGGTCAACTTCACCCCTCCACTTT
CSARDTTGSTSPLHF
>TRBV20-1|NA|few|TRBJ2-7
TGCAGTGGCCCCCCCATCCCGGCGGCCTACGAGCAGTACTTC
CSGPPIPAAYEQYF
>TRBV6-2/TRBV6-3|NA|few|TRBJ1-2
TGTGCCAGCAGTTACTTAGCGGGCGACTACACCTTC
CASSYLAGDYTF
>TRBV7-9|TRBD1|few|TRBJ2-1
TGTGCCAGCAGCCCCCTGACAGGGATCTACAATGAGCAGTTCTTC
CASSPLTGIYNEQFF
>TRBV11-2|NA|few|TRBJ2-2
TGTGCCAGCAGCTGGGCCCCCAGGGACACCGGGGAGCTGTTTTTT
CASSWAPRDTGELFF
>TRBV27|TRBD1|few|TRBJ1-4
TGTGCCAGCAGAGCTATGGACAGGGAAGAAAAACTGTTTTTT
CASRAMDREEKLFF
>TRBV7-6|TRBD2|NA|TRBJ2-5
TGTGCCAGCAGCTTAGTTAGCGGGGGACAAGAGACCCAGTACTTC
CASSLVSGGQETQYF
>TRBV10-1|TRBD2|NA|TRBJ2-3
TGCGCCAGCAGTAGGACTAGCGGACGCACAGATACGCAGTATTTT
CASSRTSGRTDTQYF
>TRBV9|NA|many|TRBJ1-1
TGTGCCAGCAGCGTAGCATCGAACACTGAAGCTTTCTTT
CASSVASNTEAFF
>TRBV5-5|TRBD1|NA|TRBJ2-3
TGTGCCAGCAGCTTGGAGCGGACAGGGGGCGAAGATACGCAGTATTTT
CASSLERTGGEDTQYF
>TRBV7-2|NA|many|TRBJ1-2
TGTGCCAGCAGCTTAGTTGCAGGGCTATCAGACTATGGCTACACCTTC
CASSLVAGLSDYGYTF
>TRBV12-3/TRBV12-4|NA|NA|TRBJ1-6
TGTGCCAGCAGTTTAGTGGCGGCAACACTCCTCCACTTT
CASSLVAATLLHF
>TRBV21-1|NA|NA|TRBJ2-1
TGTGCCAGCAGTATGGTAGCGGTTTACAATGAGCAGTTCTTC
CASSMVAVYNEQFF
>TRBV11-2|NA|many|TRBJ1-1
TGTGCCAGCAGCTTAGTGATGGGGGTCGTGAACACTGAAGCTTTCTTT
CASSLVMGVVNTEAFF
>TRBV7-3|NA|NA|TRBJ2-1
TGTGCCAGCAGCTCTATGGGCAGGTACAATGAGCAGTTCTTC
CASSSMGRYNEQFF
>TRBV7-9|NA|NA|TRBJ2-5
TGTGCCAGCACTCTAGAATGGGCAGGATCACAAGAGACCCAGTACTTC
CASTLEWAGSQETQYF
>TRBV28|NA|NA|TRBJ2-7
TGTGCCAGCAGTTTAGAAGCGATCCACGAGCAGTACTTC
CASSLEAIHEQYF
>TRBV7-2|NA|NA|TRBJ2-7
TGTGCCAGCAGCTTTCGGGGGGCCCCTTCCTACGAGCAGTACTTC
CASSFRGAPSYEQYF
>TRBV15|NA|many|TRBJ1-5
TGTGCCACCAGCAGAGATAGAACAGCCCAACGGCCCCAGCATTTT
CATSRDRTAQRPQHF
>TRBV20-1|NA|NA|TRBJ2-2
TGCAGTGCTATCGGGGAACCGAAGACCGGGGAGCTGTTTTTT
CSAIGEPKTGELFF
>TRBV29-1|TRBD1|many|TRBJ1-2
TGCAGCGGACAGGGACACTATGGCTACACCTTC
CSGQGHYGYTF
>TRBV14|NA|many|TRBJ2-6
TGTGCCAGCAGTCTTCCGGGGGCCAACGTCCTGACTTTC
CASSLPGANVLTF
>TRBV7-2|NA|many|TRBJ2-4
TGTGCCAGCAGCTCCTATCTAAGCTTCCAGTACTTC
CASSSYLSFQYF
>TRBV19|NA|many|TRBJ1-2
TGTGCCAGCAGGGTCAAGTATGGCTACACCTTC
CASRVKYGYTF
>TRBV20-1|NA|few|TRBJ1-5
TGCAGTGCAACCCGGGCAGGGGTTCAGCCCCAGCATTTT
CSATRAGVQPQHF
>TRBV2|NA|NA|TRBJ1-2
TGTGCCAGCAGCCGGACGGGGAACTATGGCTACACCTTC
CASSRTGNYGYTF
>TRBV20-1|NA|many|TRBJ1-1
TGCAGTGCTAGAGAGGTCCTGAACACTGAAGCTTTCTTT
CSAREVLNTEAFF
>TRBV29-1|NA|many|TRBJ2-2
TGCAGCGCCGGAGCTTGGGGGAAACCGGAGCTGTTTTTT
CSAGAWGKPELFF
>TRBV12-3/TRBV12-4|NA|many|TRBJ1-5
TGTGCCAGCAGTTTCTCAGGGGGCAATCAGCCCCAGCATTTT
CASSFSGGNQPQHF
>TRBV10-3|NA|NA|TRBJ2-6
TGTGCCATCAGACAGTCCTCTGGGGCCAACGTCCTGACTTTC
CAIRQSSGANVLTF
>TRBV18|TRBD1|many|TRBJ1-1
TGTGCCAGCTCACCCCGAGGGGGCGTGGGCACTGAAGCTTTCTTT
CASSPRGGVGTEAFF
>TRBV20-1|TRBD2|NA|TRBJ2-1
TGCAGTGCTAGAGATCAGCCGGGACTAGCGAACAATGAGCAGTTCTTC
CSARDQPGLANNEQFF
>TRBV29-1|NA|few|TRBJ1-1
TGCAGCGTTGAGGACACTGAAGCTTTCTTT
CSVEDTEAFF
>TRBV7-9|TRBD1|many|TRBJ1-4
TGTGCCAGCGGGGTCGGACAGGCTAATGAAAAACTGTTTTTT
CASGVGQANEKLFF
>TRBV5-1|TRBD2|once|TRBJ2-4
TGCGCCAGCAGCTGGGAGCGGACTAGCTCCACCAAAAACATTCAGTACTTC
CASSWERTSSTKNIQYF
>TRBV19|NA|many|TRBJ2-1
TGTGCCAGTACCGCGCGGGGACCCTACAATGAGCAGTTCTTC
CASTARGPYNEQFF
>TRBV5-1|NA|NA|TRBJ2-5
TGCGCCAGCAGCTCTGGCCGGGGTTTAGAAGAGACCCAGTACTTC
CASSSGRGLEETQYF
>TRBV4-2|NA|many|TRBJ1-6
TGTGCCAGCAGCCAAGATCTGGGTCGGCCGAATTCACCCCTCCACTTT
CASSQDLGRPNSPLHF
>TRBV7-2|NA|NA|TRBJ2-7
TGTGCTAGCAGCTCGGAGACAGACCCCGAGCAGTACTTC
CASSSETDPEQYF
>TRBV19|NA|many|TRBJ2-3
TGTGCCAGTAGGCCAAGCCTAGTAGATACGCAGTATTTT
CASRPSLVDTQYF
>TRBV27|TRBD1|NA|TRBJ1-5
TGTGCCAGCAGTTTCGGACAGGCTAACAATCAGCCCCAGCATTTT
CASSFGQANNQPQHF
>TRBV27|NA|many|TRBJ2-3
TGTGCCAGCAGTTTAGCGGGGCGCACAGATACGCAGTATTTT
CASSLAGRTDTQYF
>TRBV12-3/TRBV12-4|TRBD1|NA|TRBJ1-3
TGTGCCAGCAGTTTAGGGGGACAGGGGACAAACACCATATATTTT
CASSLGGQGTNTIYF
>TRBV27|NA|NA|TRBJ2-1
TGTGCCAGCCAACCCTGGGGGAGCTCCTACAATGAGCAGTTCTTC
CASQPWGSSYNEQFF
>TRBV28|NA|once|TRBJ1-2
TGTGCCAGCAGCTTGGTGACGATCATCGGGGGCTACACCTTC
CASSLVTIIGGYTF
>TRBV28|NA|NA|TRBJ1-1
TGTGCCAGCAGTTTTGGCAGGAGGGCTGAAGCTTTCTTT
CASSFGRRAEAFF
>TRBV7-6|NA|many|TRBJ2-5
TGTGCCAGCAGCTTAGCGCTGAGGGCAGAGACCCAGTACTTC
CASSLALRAETQYF
>TRBV20-1|NA|NA|TRBJ2-1
TGCAGTGCCGTTATCGGGAGTACTTACAATGAGCAGTTCTTC
CSAVIGSTYNEQFF
>TRBV20-1|NA|NA|TRBJ2-3
TGCAGTGCTGGATCCGGGACCACAGATACGCAGTATTTT
CSAGSGTTDTQYF
>TRBV9|NA|NA|TRBJ2-3
TGTGCCAGCAGCGCAAACCAGGGGCGCTCCGCCACAGATACGCAGTATTTT
CASSANQGRSATDTQYF